These T cell receptor beta chains were read from a single sample in a study of cytomegalovirus exposure and HLA in healthy donors. Profiling relied on immunoSEQ multiplex PCR, and the TCRdb table lists in-frame clones only, not all of them. The sample includes 170,000 or so clones, about 80% of them seen just once. The sequencing input was PBMCs. Receptor source: a woman in her twenties or thirties in good health and CMV-seropositive. The CDR3 runs from the conserved cysteine through the conserved F or W. Fields, in order: J gene, D gene, clone size, V gene, CDR3 protein, CDR3 DNA. A D gene is named only where the DNA matches it firmly. Clone size, where shown, is once, few, many, or a class for clones that have expanded.

>TRBJ1-1|TRBD1|NA|TRBV5-5
CASRPAGTGNPNTEAFF
TGTGCCAGCAGGCCCGCCGGGACAGGGAACCCGAACACTGAAGCTTTCTTT
>TRBJ2-7|NA|NA|TRBV28
CASSLLAAPYEQYF
TGTGCCAGCAGTTTACTTGCGGCGCCCTACGAGCAGTACTTC
>TRBJ1-4|NA|NA|TRBV10-1
CASSERRYSEKLFF
TGCGCCAGCAGTGAACGACGTTATAGCGAAAAACTGTTTTTT
>TRBJ2-3|NA|NA|TRBV10-3
CATRKDSASTDTQYF
TGTGCCACCCGGAAGGACTCTGCAAGCACAGATACGCAGTATTTT
>TRBJ2-3|TRBD1|NA|TRBV5-1
CASSPGQLTDTQYF
TGCGCCAGCAGCCCGGGACAGCTCACAGATACGCAGTATTTT
>TRBJ1-1|NA|once|TRBV6-6
CASSTDRLNTEAFF
TGTGCCAGCAGCACGGACAGACTAAACACTGAAGCTTTCTTT
>TRBJ2-7|NA|NA|TRBV6-6
CASSYSGGEAYEQYF
TGTGCCAGCAGTTACTCCGGGGGAGAGGCCTACGAGCAGTACTTC
>TRBJ2-7|NA|NA|TRBV4-3
CASSQGWPAPGEQYF
TGCGCCAGCAGCCAAGGTTGGCCAGCCCCGGGGGAGCAGTACTTC
>TRBJ2-7|TRBD2|NA|TRBV5-8
CASTPGGTYEQYF
TGTGCCAGCACCCCGGGGGGGACCTACGAGCAGTACTTC
>TRBJ1-2|NA|NA|TRBV20-1
CSAYNNYGYTF
TGCAGTGCTTACAATAACTATGGCTACACCTTC
>TRBJ2-2|NA|few|TRBV7-9
CASSFRTGELFF
TGTGCCAGCAGCTTTCGCACCGGGGAGCTGTTTTTT
>TRBJ2-7|TRBD1|NA|TRBV5-1
CASSLAPGTGFYEQYF
TGCGCCAGCAGCTTGGCCCCCGGGACAGGGTTCTACGAGCAGTACTTC
>TRBJ2-3|TRBD1|NA|TRBV5-4
CASSNQGAPVGGDTQYF
TGTGCCAGCAGCAACCAGGGGGCGCCTGTTGGGGGAGATACGCAGTATTTT
>TRBJ2-2|TRBD1|NA|TRBV28
CASSPGTGAGELFF
TGTGCCAGCAGTCCCGGGACAGGGGCTGGGGAGCTGTTTTTT
>TRBJ2-7|NA|NA|TRBV5-6
CASSLGGDFYEQYF
TGTGCCAGCAGCTTGGGAGGAGACTTTTACGAGCAGTACTTC
>TRBJ2-2|NA|NA|TRBV5-1
CASSLAHGPPTGRIGGELLF
TGCGCCAGCAGCTTAGCCCACGGGCCTCCCACGGGAAGAATTGGCGGGGAGCTGCTTTTT
>TRBJ2-5|NA|once|TRBV5-1
CASSLGGGTQETQYF
TGCGCCAGCAGCTTGGGTGGAGGGACCCAAGAGACCCAGTACTTC
>TRBJ2-2|NA|NA|TRBV7-7
CASSSGLEGGELFF
TGTGCCAGCAGCTCCGGACTCGAGGGCGGGGAGCTGTTTTTT
>TRBJ2-3|NA|NA|TRBV6-5
CASSFRGPWSDTQYF
TGTGCCAGCAGTTTCCGAGGGCCATGGTCAGATACGCAGTATTTT